The next 21 T cell receptor beta chains were all read from a single sample in a study of response to subunit inactivated influenza vaccine. TCRdb used MiXCR to reprocess the RT-PCR reads, holding one entry per CDR3 protein. The sample has hundreds of thousands of distinct CDR3 sequences, approximately 12% seen once. The input for sequencing was PBMCs from blood, taken roughly 48 days after vaccination. Every receptor here comes from a man aged 50-60 years who received an inactivated influenza vaccine.

The rearrangement uses TRBV6-2 or TRBV6-3 and TRBJ2-7; 7 nucleotides agree with TRBD2. J was trimmed by 0 bases and V by 7 bases; bases with no gene match: 9. The CDR3 runs to 15 residues. From germline, CDR1 is MNHEY and CDR2 SVGEGT. As DNA, the CDR3 is TGTGCCAGCACCCTCCGGGACTATCCCTCCTACGAGCAGTACTTC. Translation: CASTLRDYPSYEQYF.

A remark on this clonotype: One end of the junction is discordant with germline, which a read error may explain. This rearrangement joins TRBV6-5 to TRBJ2-7; D gene ambiguous. The CDR3 totals 15 residues. The V gene's germline CDR1 is MNHEY and CDR2 SVGAGI. CDR3 in DNA: TGTGCCAGCAGTTACCAGGTCGCGAGCTCCTACGAGCATTACTTC. Its translation is CASSYQVASSYEHYF.

V is TRBV7-9 and J is TRBJ1-2, with 9 nucleotides matching TRBD1. This CDR3 is built from 17 residues. V dropped 1 base and J dropped 2; count of bases not matched to a gene: 8. CDR1 is SEHNR, CDR2 FQNEAQ, per germline (reference sequence). The DNA of the CDR3 is TGTGCCAGCAGCTTAGGTCCGGGACAGGGCGTAAACTATGGCTACACCTTC. This sequence encodes CASSLGPGQGVNYGYTF.

This clonotype was observed a few times. The V gene is TRBV5-5, the J gene TRBJ2-2; D not resolved. The V gene's germline CDR1 is SGHKS and CDR2 YYEKEE (reference sequence). The V gene lost 5 bases and the J gene lost 5 bases, with 10 bases spanning the gap. There are 13 residues in the CDR3. The CDR3 DNA reads as TGTGCCAGCAGGGCAACTTATACCGGGGAGCTGTTTTTT. It specifies CASRATYTGELFF.

This clonotype was observed many times. The chain carries TRBV7-2 and TRBJ2-1; D could derive from TRBD1 or TRBD2 (5 bases each). The germline V and J ends were trimmed by 7 bases and 6 bases, with 10 bases remaining between them. Germline loops: CDR1 SGHTA, CDR2 FQGNSA. CDR3 length equals 12 residues. CDR3 in DNA: TGTGCCAGCAACCTGGGGGTCAATGAGCAGTTCTTC. It translates to CASNLGVNEQFF.

The chain carries TRBV15 and TRBJ2-1; 9 nucleotides align to TRBD1. The CDR3 runs to 16 residues. The germline V gene has CDR1 LNHNV and CDR2 YYDKDF (reference sequence). V gave up 3 bases and J gave up 4 bases; unmatched junction bases: 7. The CDR3 reads CATSRERDREYNEQFF. The CDR3 nucleotides are TGTGCCACCAGCAGGGAGCGGGACAGGGAATACAATGAGCAGTTCTTC.

This clonotype was detected only a few times. The chain couples TRBV12-3 or TRBV12-4 to TRBJ2-1; TRBD1 agrees at 7 bases. The CDR3 totals 13 residues. The ends lost 7 bases at V and 6 bases at J; junction bases unmatched: 6. The CDR3 DNA reads as TGTGCCAGCAAAGGGGGCGTGAGCAATGAGCAGTTCTTC. Its translation is CASKGGVSNEQFF.

The rearrangement uses TRBV20-1 and TRBJ1-2; 9 bases align to TRBD1. This CDR3 has 14 amino acids. The V gene's germline CDR1 is DFQATT and CDR2 SNEGSKA (reference sequence). Unmatched junction bases numbered 1, after V lost 0 bases and J lost 2 bases. DNA of the CDR3: TGCAGTGCTAGAGAGGACAGGGGCAACTATGGCTACACCTTC. As protein: CSAREDRGNYGYTF.

Many counts were recorded for this clonotype. The CDR3 DNA follows: TGTGCCAGCAGCTTAGCGACCACCCAGCCCACCGGGGAGCTGTTTTTT. Residues: CASSLATTQPTGELFF. The chain has TRBV7-2 and TRBJ2-2; D remains ambiguous. Trimming took off 0 bases at V and 4 bases at J, with 12 bases between the two ends. CDR1 and CDR2 from the germline V gene are SGHTA and FQGNSA. The CDR3 runs to 16 residues.

The gene calls are TRBV7-2 and TRBJ2-7; 7 bases are shared with TRBD2. There are 14 residues in the CDR3. J was trimmed by 2 bases and V by 6 bases; bases with no gene match: 7. The V gene's germline CDR1 is SGHTA and CDR2 FQGNSA. The CDR3: CASRVSSGAYEQYF. CDR3 DNA: TGTGCCAGCAGGGTTTCTAGCGGCGCCTACGAGCAGTACTTC.

The rearrangement joins TRBV24-1 to TRBJ2-5; 9 nucleotides line up with TRBD1. The CDR3 has 16 residues. Germline V lookup: CDR1 KGHDR, CDR2 SFDVKD. V dropped 1 base and J dropped 5; count of bases not matched to a gene: 7. The CDR3 reads CATSDFAGQGTETQYF. CDR3 coding DNA: TGTGCCACCAGTGATTTTGCGGGACAGGGTACGGAGACCCAGTACTTC.

This clonotype was observed a single time. A read error is possible here, since a much larger clone lies one base away. The V and J genes are TRBV2 and TRBJ2-1, with 9 bases lining up with TRBD2. Germline V gene sequence: CDR1 SNHLY, CDR2 FYNNEI. This CDR3 comprises 17 residues. The CDR3 region has the DNA TGTACCAGCAGCCCTGACGGGCGGGGGGGCTCCTACAATGAGCAGTTCTTC. It yields the protein CTSSPDGRGGSYNEQFF.

This clonotype appeared many times. The J gene is TRBJ2-5, the V gene TRBV5-1, with 8 bases aligning to TRBD1. Germline values: CDR1 SGHRS, CDR2 YFSETQ. This CDR3 spans 14 amino acids. V dropped 5 bases and J dropped 2; count of bases not matched to a gene: 5. In nucleotides, the CDR3 is TGCGCCAGCAGTCCGGACAGGGTTCAAGAGACCCAGTACTTC. It yields the protein CASSPDRVQETQYF.

This clonotype appeared many times. V and J are TRBV12-3 or TRBV12-4 and TRBJ1-2; D is perhaps TRBD1 (6 bases). V was cut by 5 bases and J by 8 bases, with 18 bases left in between. The CDR3 contains 14 residues. Here the CDR3 reads CASSPQHRAWGYTF. CDR3 in DNA: TGTGCCAGCAGTCCCCAGCACAGGGCATGGGGCTACACCTTC.

The genes are TRBV12-3 or TRBV12-4 and TRBJ2-5; 7 nucleotides agree with TRBD2. V dropped 7 bases and J dropped 4; count of bases not matched to a gene: 9. The CDR3 has 14 residues. The CDR3 is CASTTTGRGETQYF. CDR3 bases: TGTGCCAGCACCACAACGGGGAGGGGAGAGACCCAGTACTTC.

In its sample, this clonotype was seen a few times. The chain employs TRBV7-8 and TRBJ2-5; D perhaps matches TRBD2 (6 bases). The germline V gene has CDR1 SGHVS and CDR2 FQNEAQ. Trimming removed 5 bases from V and 2 bases from J, with 18 bases in between. There are 16 residues in the CDR3. The CDR3: CASSPRRVAPQETQYF. The CDR3 bases are TGTGCCAGCAGCCCCCGGAGGGTAGCGCCTCAAGAGACCCAGTACTTC.

Ten or more counts support this clonotype. The gene calls are TRBV12-3 or TRBV12-4 and TRBJ2-3; D is uncertain. Trimming stripped 1 base from V and 2 bases from J, with 16 bases between. The CDR3 totals 17 residues. CDR3 DNA sequence: TGTGCCAGCAGTTTAGACCACTGGCCCTACCCCACAGATACGCAGTATTTT. It specifies CASSLDHWPYPTDTQYF.

The genes are TRBV6-2 or TRBV6-3 and TRBJ1-5, with 8 bases that match TRBD1. Unmatched junction bases numbered 4, after V lost 1 base and J lost 5 bases. Germline V gene data show CDR1 as MNHEY and CDR2 as SVGEGT. The length of the CDR3 is 15 residues. As DNA, the CDR3 is TGTGCCAGCAGTTACTGGACAGGGTCCGATCAGCCCCAGCATTTT. Its protein product is CASSYWTGSDQPQHF.

In its sample, this clonotype was seen a few times. The rearrangement uses TRBV6-2 or TRBV6-3 and TRBJ1-5, with 7 bases aligning to TRBD1. V shed 6 bases and J 3 bases; nucleotides not matched to a gene: 5. The CDR3 length is 14 residues. The germline gives CDR1 MNHEY, CDR2 SVGEGT. This CDR3 is CASSRDSLNQPQHF. The CDR3 DNA reads TGTGCCAGCAGCCGGGACAGCCTCAATCAGCCCCAGCATTTT.

About this clonotype: One end of the junction fails to match germline, which may point to a read error. The chain couples TRBV2 to TRBJ2-3; TRBD2 matches at 11 bases. Germline lookup yields CDR1 SNHLY and CDR2 FYNNEI. The CDR3 totals 18 residues. The CDR3 protein is CTSSLKASGGTSTDTQYF. For the CDR3, the DNA is TGTACCAGCAGTTTAAAGGCTAGCGGGGGGACTAGCACAGATACGCAGTATTTT.

This clonotype was seen a few times. The chain uses TRBV7-9 and TRBJ2-3, with TRBD2 as a possible D gene (5 bases). V was trimmed by 5 bases and J by 6 bases, leaving 18 bases between them. Per germline, CDR1 SEHNR and CDR2 FQNEAQ (reference sequence). This CDR3 region has 15 residues. The CDR3 region has the DNA TGTGCCAGCAGCCCTAGCCGAACATCGACCGATACGCAGTATTTT. Residues: CASSPSRTSTDTQYF.